What follows are 15 T cell receptor beta chains derived from one specimen sequenced in a study of cytomegalovirus exposure and HLA in healthy donors. PCR amplification relied on 60 Vbeta primers (plus 13 Jbeta primers). Data came from immunoSEQ multiplex PCR; TCRdb stores just in-frame clones and leaves some out. This sample's clone table lists over 100,000 clones. The material sequenced was PBMCs. The receptors were sampled from a man aged 18-30 years in good health and CMV-seronegative.

The chain is built from TRBV7-9 and TRBJ2-7; 12 positions agree with TRBD2. Germline V gene sequence: CDR1 SEHNR, CDR2 FQNEAQ (reference sequence). CDR3 size: 16 residues. V lost 5 bases, J lost 4 bases, and 9 bases stayed unmatched. The chain's CDR3 is CASSLTSGSIAYEQYF. In nucleotides, the CDR3 is TGTGCCAGCAGCCTGACTAGCGGGAGTATAGCGTACGAGCAGTACTTC.

The rearrangement uses TRBV5-1 and TRBJ1-1; D perhaps matches TRBD1 (6 bases). Trimming shortened V by 4 bases and J by 7 bases, and 17 bases separated the two germline ends. Germline V gene sequence: CDR1 SGHRS, CDR2 YFSETQ. The CDR3 is 14 residues long. The CDR3 reads CASSLFRGSDEAFF. Written as DNA, the CDR3 is TGCGCCAGCAGCCTGTTCAGGGGTTCCGATGAAGCTTTCTTT.

The rearrangement uses TRBV7-9 and TRBJ1-2; D not resolved. Germline V gene sequence: CDR1 SEHNR, CDR2 FQNEAQ (reference sequence). V was shortened by 1 base and J by 5 bases, with 8 bases between the two germline ends. There are 13 residues in the CDR3. CDR3 sequence reads: CASSLGQRYGYTF. CDR3 coding DNA: TGTGCCAGCAGCTTAGGGCAGCGGTATGGCTACACCTTC.

This rearrangement joins TRBV10-3 to TRBJ2-7, with TRBD1 identical over 9 bases. The V and J ends lost 6 bases and 3 bases, in that order; junction bases with no gene match: 3. The CDR3 sequence is 13 residues long. Germline V gives CDR1 ENHRY, CDR2 SYGVKD. The CDR3 bases are TGTGCCATCAGAAAGGACAGGGGCTACGAGCAGTACTTC. This translates into CAIRKDRGYEQYF.

The chain uses TRBV7-2 and TRBJ1-1; D gene unclear. The CDR3 is 13 residues long. V lost 5 bases, J lost 5 bases, and 12 bases lay in between. Germline CDR1 SGHTA, CDR2 FQGNSA. CDR3 in amino acids: CASSQLVKTEAFF. In DNA form, the CDR3 reads TGTGCCAGCAGCCAACTGGTTAAAACTGAAGCTTTCTTT. The full variable domain, completed using reference TRBV7-2 and TRBJ1-1, is GAGVSQSPSNKVTEKGKDVELRCDPISGHTALYWYRQSLGQGLEFLIYFQGNSAPDKSGLPSDRFSAERTGGSVSTLTIQRTQQEDSAVYLCASSQLVKTEAFFGQGTRLTVV.

The V and J genes are TRBV5-1 and TRBJ2-5; 7 bases match TRBD2. The CDR3 is 13 residues long. Germline loops: CDR1 SGHRS, CDR2 YFSETQ. V gave up 2 bases and J gave up 7 bases; unmatched junction bases: 5. CDR3 sequence (DNA): TGCGCCAGCAGCTTAGGAAGGGAGGGGACCCAGTACTTC. Amino acid sequence: CASSLGREGTQYF.

The chain combines TRBV5-1 with TRBJ2-7, with TRBD2 matching over 8 bases. The J segment lost 3 bases and the V segment lost 3 bases, leaving 11 bases of the junction unmatched. CDR3 size: 16 residues. CDR1 is SGHRS, CDR2 YFSETQ, per germline. CDR3 DNA: TGCGCCAGCAGCTCCGGACTAGCCCGCCGAGTCTACGAGCAGTACTTC. Protein sequence: CASSSGLARRVYEQYF.

The chain couples TRBV5-4 to TRBJ2-7; D unclear. Trimming pared 7 bases from V and 1 base from J, leaving 15 bases between. This CDR3 comprises 14 residues. The germline V gene has CDR1 SGHNT and CDR2 YYREEE (reference sequence). CDR3 DNA sequence: TGTGCCAGCGCGAAACAGTCGTTTTCCTACGAGCAGTACTTC. Protein sequence: CASAKQSFSYEQYF.

A word on this clone: The same CDR3 is also encoded by other DNA sequences in this sample. The V gene is TRBV5-1, the J gene TRBJ1-1; D is undetermined. The CDR3 has 14 residues. Germline CDR1 SGHRS, CDR2 YFSETQ. V was clipped by 0 bases and J by 2 bases, with 8 bases between them. The CDR3 reads CASSLGAANTEAFF. The CDR3 DNA follows: TGCGCCAGCAGCTTGGGGGCAGCCAACACTGAAGCTTTCTTT.

This chain links TRBV5-1 with TRBJ2-1, with D unclear. Trimming pared 2 bases from V and 1 base from J, leaving 10 bases between. The germline V gene encodes CDR1 SGHRS and CDR2 YFSETQ. The CDR3 has 15 residues. The CDR3 is CASSFEARSYNEQFF. CDR3 nucleotides: TGCGCCAGCAGCTTTGAAGCGCGTTCCTACAATGAGCAGTTCTTC. The whole variable domain, filled in from reference TRBV5-1 and TRBJ2-1, reads KAGVTQTPRYLIKTRGQQVTLSCSPISGHRSVSWYQQTPGQGLQFLFEYFSETQRNKGNFPGRFSGRQFSNSRSEMNVSTLELGDSALYLCASSFEARSYNEQFFGPGTRLTVL.

The chain carries TRBV29-1 and TRBJ1-1; D might be TRBD1 (5 bases). Between the trimmed V and J ends, which lost 4 bases and 4 bases, there was a span of 10 bases. Per germline, CDR1 SQVTM and CDR2 ANQGSEA. The CDR3 runs to 12 residues. CDR3 sequence: CSVGGGGTEAFF. As DNA, the CDR3 is TGCAGCGTTGGGGGGGGAGGCACTGAAGCTTTCTTT. The full variable domain, completed using reference TRBV29-1 and TRBJ1-1, is SAVISQKPSRDICQRGTSLTIQCQVDSQVTMMFWYRQQPGQSLTLIATANQGSEATYESGFVIDKFPISRPNLTFSTLTVSNMSPEDSSIYLCSVGGGGTEAFFGQGTRLTVV.

With respect to this clone: Other nucleotide sequences in the sample specify the same CDR3. CDR3 in amino acids: CASSVLPDTEAFF. The CDR3 coding sequence is TGTGCCAGCAGCGTACTGCCGGACACTGAAGCTTTCTTT. The genes are TRBV9 and TRBJ1-1; D gene ambiguous. Between the trimmed V and J ends, which lost 1 base and 3 bases, there was a span of 7 bases. Per the germline V gene, CDR1 is SGDLS and CDR2 is YYNGEE. The CDR3 length is 13 residues.

The J gene is TRBJ2-7, the V gene TRBV2; D ambiguous. The V gene lost 5 bases and the J gene lost 3 bases, with 2 bases spanning the gap. Per the germline V gene, CDR1 is SNHLY and CDR2 is FYNNEI. The CDR3 has 10 amino acids. The CDR3 DNA reads TGTGCCAGCAGTCGCTACGAGCAGTACTTC. It encodes CASSRYEQYF.

The rearrangement uses TRBV27 and TRBJ2-2, with 10 nucleotides matching TRBD2. Trimming cost V 6 bases and J 4 bases; bases outside gene matches: 14. The CDR3 runs to 18 residues. Germline V gives CDR1 MNHEY, CDR2 SMNVEV (reference sequence). CDR3 region: CASSLAGGPLRRTGELFF. The CDR3 nucleotides read TGTGCCAGCAGCTTAGCGGGGGGCCCTCTTAGACGCACCGGGGAGCTGTTTTTT.

The chain joins TRBV11-2 to TRBJ1-5; D gene unclear. From germline, CDR1 is SGHAT and CDR2 FQNNGV. The CDR3 runs 14 residues. V gave up 0 bases and J gave up 7 bases, with 10 bases separating them. In DNA, the CDR3 is TGTGCCAGCAGCTTAGATCACAGTATCCAGCCCCAGCATTTT. Residues: CASSLDHSIQPQHF.